A single sample is the source of the 26 T cell receptor beta chains below, sequenced in a study of blood T cell repertoires in COVID-19. Libraries were prepared by immunoSEQ multiplex PCR; TCRdb keeps only in-frame clonotypes and omits some of them. The data contain 100,000 to 150,000 clones, approximately 85% of them seen just once; the ten biggest clones take up approximately 3.5%. Input material: peripheral blood. The receptors were gathered from an elderly woman with COVID-19, enrolled during active disease.

The chain couples TRBV18 to TRBJ2-5, with 7 bases identical to TRBD2. The CDR3 runs to 14 residues. V gave up 8 bases and J gave up 3 bases; unmatched junction bases: 9. In germline, CDR1 is KGHSH, CDR2 LQKENI. The CDR3 region has the DNA TGTGCCAGCCAGGGAGGGCTAGCGGAAGAGACCCAGTACTTC. As protein: CASQGGLAEETQYF.

This sequence joins TRBV28 and TRBJ1-6; D gene unclear. Between the trimmed V and J ends, which lost 5 bases and 0 bases, there was a span of 5 bases. CDR3 size: 14 residues. The germline V gene encodes CDR1 MDHEN and CDR2 SYDVKM. The CDR3 DNA is TGTGCCAGCAGTCTTCGCTCCTATAATTCACCCCTCCACTTT. It encodes CASSLRSYNSPLHF.

J is TRBJ1-6 and V is TRBV27; D may be TRBD1 (5 bases). The CDR3 totals 16 residues. Trimming took 5 bases from V and 7 from J, leaving 18 bases between them. Germline lookup yields CDR1 MNHEY and CDR2 SMNVEV (reference sequence). The chain's CDR3 is CASSQNGQMGNSPLHF. The CDR3 DNA reads as TGTGCCAGCAGTCAAAATGGACAAATGGGGAATTCACCCCTCCACTTT.

The chain has TRBV5-1 and TRBJ2-1; possible D gene TRBD1, 6 bases. The CDR3 has 12 amino acids. In germline, CDR1 is SGHRS, CDR2 YFSETQ. V lost 8 bases and J lost 4, with 10 bases in between. CDR3 sequence (DNA): TGCGCCAGTAGGCAGGGGTACAATGAGCAGTTCTTC. Residues: CASRQGYNEQFF.

This clone was seen a handful of times. This rearrangement joins TRBV4-2 to TRBJ1-6; a weak D match, TRBD1 (6 bases). Germline V CDR1 and CDR2: LGHNA, YNFKEQ. CDR3 length: 16 residues. Trimming pared 0 bases from V and 5 bases from J, leaving 11 bases between. The CDR3 DNA sequence: TGTGCCAGCAGCCAAGAGGCGGACAGCCATAATTCACCCCTCCACTTT. Its translation is CASSQEADSHNSPLHF.

The chain recombines TRBV7-2 with TRBJ2-5, with 10 bases that match TRBD2. The V gene's germline CDR1 is SGHTA and CDR2 FQGNSA. The CDR3 runs to 15 residues. V shed 5 bases, J shed 4 bases, and the junction held 7 bases outside the gene matches. The CDR3 nucleotides are TGTGCCAGCAGCGCTGGCCCTAGCGGGAGAGAGACCCAGTACTTC. This encodes CASSAGPSGRETQYF.

This clone occurred a few times. The V call is TRBV6-5, the J call TRBJ1-1; D is unresolved. V lost 4 bases and J lost 0, with 3 bases in between. This CDR3 comprises 12 residues. Looked up from germline, CDR1 is MNHEY and CDR2 is SVGAGI. The CDR3 loop is CASSSMNTEAFF. The CDR3 bases are TGTGCCAGCAGTTCCATGAACACTGAAGCTTTCTTT.

The V call is TRBV29-1, the J call TRBJ1-2; 7 bases fit TRBD1. The trim removed 7 bases at V and 6 bases at J, leaving 17 bases unmatched. This CDR3 contains 15 residues. CDR1 SQVTM and CDR2 ANQGSEA come from the germline V gene. The CDR3 sequence is CSALGTTGLYHGYTF. CDR3 DNA sequence: TGCAGCGCCCTGGGCACGACAGGGCTTTACCATGGCTACACCTTC.

This CDR3 reads CRVQGAGETQYF. In DNA, the CDR3 is TGCAGGGTACAGGGGGCTGGGGAGACCCAGTACTTC. The V call is TRBV29-1, the J call TRBJ2-5, with 9 bases that match TRBD1. There are 12 residues in the CDR3. Germline lookup yields CDR1 SQVTM and CDR2 ANQGSEA. The entire variable domain, with the rest obtained from reference TRBV29-1 and TRBJ2-5, is as follows: SAVISQKPSRDICQRGTSLTIQCQVDSQVTMMFWYRQQPGQSLTLIATANQGSEATYESGFVIDKFPISRPNLTFSTLTVSNMSPEDSSIYLCRVQGAGETQYFGPGTRLLVL.

The V gene is TRBV19, the J gene TRBJ1-4, with 9 bases that match TRBD1. Trimming took 2 bases from V and 8 from J; bases not matched to a gene: 9. The CDR3 consists of 16 residues. CDR1 is LNHDA, CDR2 SQIVND, per germline (reference sequence). This chain's CDR3 is CASSISTGTGWEKLFF. In nucleotides, the CDR3 is TGTGCCAGTAGTATATCCACCGGGACAGGGTGGGAAAAACTGTTTTTT.

In DNA, the CDR3 is TGTGCCAGCAGATCTGACAGGGGAAGTTCCAATGAGCAGTTCTTC. This gives the protein CASRSDRGSSNEQFF. V gene TRBV5-4 combines with J gene TRBJ2-1, with 8 nucleotides matching TRBD1. The CDR3 has 15 amino acids. CDR1 SGHNT and CDR2 YYREEE come from the germline V gene (reference sequence). The junction had 10 bases not matched to a gene; V was cut back by 5 bases and J by 6 bases.

The chain joins TRBV4-3 to TRBJ1-3; D uncertain. Trimming removed 3 bases from V and 4 bases from J, with 10 bases in between. CDR1 and CDR2 from the germline V gene are LGHNA and YSLEER. This CDR3 has 14 amino acids. Here the CDR3 reads CASSQGLQGNTIYF. For the CDR3, the DNA is TGCGCCAGCAGCCAGGGCCTACAGGGAAACACCATATATTTT.

The chain links TRBV19 to TRBJ1-5; 9 bases agree with TRBD1. Germline V gene lookup returns CDR1 LNHDA and CDR2 SQIVND (reference sequence). This CDR3 is built from 15 residues. With V trimmed by 4 bases and J by 7 bases, 8 bases remained unmatched. The CDR3 loop reads CASSTKTGGEQPQHF. CDR3 DNA: TGTGCCAGTAGTACCAAGACAGGGGGTGAACAGCCCCAGCATTTT.

This clone has just a few counts. The rearrangement links TRBV20-1 to TRBJ2-1; D is unresolved. The CDR3 runs to 13 residues. Germline lookup yields CDR1 DFQATT and CDR2 SNEGSKA (reference sequence). V was trimmed by 3 bases and J by 6 bases, leaving 12 bases between them. In DNA form, the CDR3 reads TGCAGTGCTAGTTTTCGGGTCGGCAATGAGCAGTTCTTC. Amino acids: CSASFRVGNEQFF.

J is TRBJ2-1 and V is TRBV7-3, with D perhaps matching TRBD2 (6 bases). The germline V gene encodes CDR1 SGHTA and CDR2 FQGTGA. CDR3 size: 16 residues. Trimming took off 5 bases at V and 0 bases at J, with 14 bases between the two ends. CDR3 sequence: CASSTAGQSSYNEQFF. The CDR3 nucleotides are TGTGCCAGCAGCACAGCGGGCCAGAGCTCCTACAATGAGCAGTTCTTC.

The chain combines TRBV15 with TRBJ2-7; 8 nucleotides align to TRBD1. From germline, CDR1 is LNHNV and CDR2 YYDKDF (reference sequence). The CDR3 consists of 15 residues. V trimming: 8 bases; J trimming: 4 bases; junction bases outside the gene matches: 13. The CDR3 protein is CATAQGRQGAYEQYF. CDR3 DNA sequence: TGTGCCACCGCGCAGGGGAGGCAGGGGGCTTACGAGCAGTACTTC.

The CDR3 is CASSLNPLGQGGTFF. The CDR3 DNA follows: TGTGCCAGCAGTTTAAACCCCCTCGGACAGGGAGGAACTTTCTTT. V is TRBV27 and J is TRBJ1-1, with 8 bases identical to TRBD1. Germline assignment: CDR1 MNHEY and CDR2 SMNVEV (reference sequence). J gave up 12 bases and V 2 bases, and 14 bases lay outside the gene matches. This CDR3 spans 15 amino acids.

This clone was picked up a small number of times. The rearrangement joins TRBV4-1 to TRBJ2-2; TRBD1 is a possible D gene (7 bases). V was pared by 0 bases and J by 5 bases, with 19 bases between. CDR1 is MGHRA, CDR2 YSYEKL, per germline. This CDR3 is built from 18 residues. The DNA for the CDR3 is TGCGCCAGCAGCCAAGATCTACCCGGGGGCAGGGGGACCGGGGAGCTGTTTTTT. This sequence encodes CASSQDLPGGRGTGELFF.

The chain carries TRBV3-1 (or the pseudogene TRBV3-2) and TRBJ1-3; D remains ambiguous. From germline, CDR1 is LGHDT and CDR2 YNNKEL (reference sequence). The CDR3 runs to 12 residues. Between the trimmed V and J ends, which lost 4 bases and 5 bases, there was a span of 6 bases. The CDR3 nucleotides read TGTGCCAGCAGCCCACAAAGAAACACCATATATTTT. Translation gives CASSPQRNTIYF.

CDR3 bases: TGCGCCAGCAGCTCGGGAGGGACAGCTAATGAAAAACTGTTTTTT. Translated, it gives CASSSGGTANEKLFF. The rearrangement links TRBV5-1 to TRBJ1-4, with 7 bases identical to TRBD1. The CDR3 totals 15 residues. With 3 bases clipped from V and 3 bases from J, the junction kept 5 bases outside the gene matches. Germline lookup yields CDR1 SGHRS and CDR2 YFSETQ.

V and J are TRBV5-1 and TRBJ1-4; D unresolved. Trimming took 1 base from V and 7 from J, leaving 17 bases between them. The CDR3 totals 16 residues. CDR1 is SGHRS and CDR2 is YFSETQ in the germline V gene. The CDR3 here is CASSLYRVGIGEKLFF. The DNA for the CDR3 is TGCGCCAGCAGCTTGTACCGGGTCGGGATAGGTGAAAAACTGTTTTTT.

The CDR3 sequence: CSVEVGQNTEAFF. In nucleotides, the CDR3 is TGCAGCGTTGAAGTGGGCCAGAACACTGAAGCTTTCTTT. V usage is TRBV29-1 and J usage is TRBJ1-1; the D is unclear. This CDR3 is 13 amino acids long. Germline CDR1 and CDR2: SQVTM and ANQGSEA. Trimming took off 1 base at V and 1 base at J, with 7 bases between the two ends. Full variable domain (missing parts from reference TRBV29-1 and TRBJ1-1): SAVISQKPSRDICQRGTSLTIQCQVDSQVTMMFWYRQQPGQSLTLIATANQGSEATYESGFVIDKFPISRPNLTFSTLTVSNMSPEDSSIYLCSVEVGQNTEAFFGQGTRLTVV.

The CDR3 loop is CASSLGTSGSETQYF. The CDR3 DNA follows: TGTGCCAGCAGCTTAGGAACTAGCGGGAGTGAGACCCAGTACTTC. The J gene is TRBJ2-5, the V gene TRBV11-2; 11 bases fit TRBD2. CDR3 length: 15 residues. V dropped 1 base and J dropped 5; count of bases not matched to a gene: 3. The germline CDR1 and CDR2 sequences are SGHAT and FQNNGV. Filled out from reference TRBV11-2 and TRBJ2-5, the complete variable domain reads EAGVAQSPRYKIIEKRQSVAFWCNPISGHATLYWYQQILGQGPKLLIQFQNNGVVDDSQLPKDRFSAERLKGVDSTLKIQPAKLEDSAVYLCASSLGTSGSETQYFGPGTRLLVL.

The chain links TRBV5-4 to TRBJ1-1; D possibly corresponds to TRBD1 (6 bases). Germline V lookup: CDR1 SGHNT, CDR2 YYREEE (reference sequence). V lost 4 bases and J lost 1, with 17 bases in between. The CDR3 length is 16 residues. CDR3 in amino acids: CASSRGGVTGNTEAFF. CDR3 nucleotides: TGTGCCAGCAGCCGAGGGGGAGTAACGGGGAACACTGAAGCTTTCTTT.

The chain employs TRBV5-1 and TRBJ2-3, with TRBD2 as a possible D gene (6 bases). Trimming shortened V by 7 bases and J by 0 bases, and 15 bases separated the two germline ends. Germline loops: CDR1 SGHRS, CDR2 YFSETQ. The CDR3 covers 15 residues. The CDR3 DNA is TGCGCCAGCTCCCGGGAGAGCAAGAGCACAGATACGCAGTATTTT. This encodes CASSRESKSTDTQYF.

The rearrangement uses TRBV5-4 and TRBJ2-7; D ambiguous. The V gene's germline CDR1 is SGHNT and CDR2 YYREEE (reference sequence). The CDR3 loop spans 13 amino acids. V was shortened by 0 bases and J by 4 bases, with 8 bases between the two germline ends. The DNA for the CDR3 is TGTGCCAGCAGCTTGGCCCCGACTTACGAGCAGTACTTC. It is translated as CASSLAPTYEQYF.